Listed below are T cell receptor beta chains from one sample, sequenced in a study of long-term antiretroviral therapy in people with HIV. Profiled with immunoSEQ multiplex PCR; TCRdb holds only in-frame clones, not every one. Of tens of thousands of clones in the sample, about 86% were seen once. Sequences were derived from unsorted PBMCs, sampled 0.1 years before starting antiretroviral therapy. Source of these receptors: a middle-aged man with HIV. Both conserved end residues are part of each CDR3. Each record gives: clone size, V gene, D gene, J gene, CDR3 DNA, CDR3 protein. D genes are given only for firm matches. Size is omitted from some rows. Given values are once, few, many or a class for expanded clones.

.	TRBV9	TRBD1	TRBJ1-2	TGTGCCAGCAGCCTCGGACAGGGCACTGCCTATGGCTACACCTTC	CASSLGQGTAYGYTF
.	TRBV7-9	TRBD1	TRBJ2-7	TGTGCCAGCAGCTCCCGACCGGGACAGGGCTCCTACGAGCAGTACTTC	CASSSRPGQGSYEQYF
once	TRBV7-8	.	TRBJ2-5	TGTGCCAGCAGCTTAAGGTGGGCCCAAGAGACCCAGTACTTC	CASSLRWAQETQYF
once	TRBV19	.	TRBJ2-7	TGTGCCAGTAGTATGCAGAGGAGCTCCTACGAGCAGTACTTC	CASSMQRSSYEQYF
.	TRBV28	TRBD2	TRBJ2-4	TGTGCCAGCAGTCGCCGAGGGCGGGGACGGGAGGGGAACATTCAGTACTTC	CASSRRGRGREGNIQYF
.	TRBV28	TRBD2	TRBJ2-1	TGTGCCAGCACCATCGGGGGGGGCGAAATTAGTGAGCAGTTCTTC	CASTIGGGEISEQFF
.	TRBV6-6	TRBD2	TRBJ2-7	TGTGCCAGCAGTTACTCTCTTACGGGAGGGCCACGCGAGCAGTACTTC	CASSYSLTGGPREQYF
.	TRBV27	.	TRBJ2-1	TGTGCCAGCAGTCGGGGCCAAGGGGGGGGCCTCTACAATGAGCAGTTCTTC	CASSRGQGGGLYNEQFF
once	TRBV13	.	TRBJ1-2	TGTGCCAGCAGCTTGCTCGGGGCAGGGAGGTATGGCTACACCTTC	CASSLLGAGRYGYTF
.	TRBV7-2	TRBD2	TRBJ2-3	TGTGCCAGCAGCTATAATCGGGCTAGCGGGGGGGCAGATACGCAGTATTTT	CASSYNRASGGADTQYF
.	TRBV29-1	TRBD2	TRBJ2-3	TGCAGCGTTGACGGGACTAGCGGTGGAGATACGCAGTATTTT	CSVDGTSGGDTQYF
.	TRBV4-3	TRBD1	TRBJ2-2	TGCGCCAGCAGCCACGGGACAGGGATCACCGGGGAGCTGTTTTTT	CASSHGTGITGELFF
few	TRBV7-6	TRBD1	TRBJ1-6	TGTGCCAGCAGCTCCGTACCAACAGGGGGGGATTCACCCCTCCACTTT	CASSSVPTGGDSPLHF
few	TRBV7-2	.	TRBJ1-6	TGTGCCAGCAGCTTAGACAGGGAGGTCTCACCCCTCCACTTT	CASSLDREVSPLHF
.	TRBV10-3	TRBD1	TRBJ2-7	TGTGCCATCAGTGAGTCGATGGACAGGGGGCAAAATCTGTCCTACGAGCAGTACTTC	CAISESMDRGQNLSYEQYF
.	TRBV27	TRBD1	TRBJ2-7	TGTGCCAGCAGTCGCCCGGGACAGGGGGCCCGAAAGCAGTACTTC	CASSRPGQGARKQYF
.	TRBV6-7	.	TRBJ1-1	TGTGCCAGCAGTAACTCGGGACGGAAGAACACTGAAGCTTTCTTT	CASSNSGRKNTEAFF
.	TRBV5-6	.	TRBJ2-5	TGTGCCAGCAGCTTGGGCCCCCTGAGCGGGCTCGGGGAGACCCAGTACTTC	CASSLGPLSGLGETQYF
.	TRBV5-6	TRBD2	TRBJ2-1	TGTGCCAGCAGCTCCCTAGCGGACCACTACAATGAGCAGTTCTTC	CASSSLADHYNEQFF
.	TRBV5-1	.	TRBJ2-2	TGCGCCAGCAGCAACGGACCCACCGGGGAGCTGTTTTTT	CASSNGPTGELFF
.	TRBV2	.	TRBJ1-2	TGTGCCAGCAGTGAACACTATGGCTACACCTTC	CASSEHYGYTF
.	TRBV29-1	TRBD1	TRBJ1-1	TGCAGCGTCGACAGGGGGACTGAAGCTTTCTTT	CSVDRGTEAFF
.	TRBV7-9	TRBD2	TRBJ2-7	TGTGCCAGCAGCCCGACACGGGGGGGGTATCGACTGTACGAGCAGTACTTC	CASSPTRGGYRLYEQYF
.	TRBV5-4	TRBD2	TRBJ2-1	TGTGCCAGCAGCTTGGGCGGGGGGCCAGACAATGAGCAGTTCTTC	CASSLGGGPDNEQFF
.	TRBV5-6	.	TRBJ2-2	TGTGCCAGCAGCTTAGACAGGAACACCGGGGAGCTGTTTTTT	CASSLDRNTGELFF
.	TRBV4-1	.	TRBJ2-1	TGCGCCAGCGCCAGGGGAAGCTCCTACAATGAGCAGTTCTTC	CASARGSSYNEQFF
.	TRBV5-1	TRBD1	TRBJ2-2	TGCGCCAGCAGCTCTGGACAGGAGATCACCGGGGAGCTGTTTTTT	CASSSGQEITGELFF
.	TRBV13	.	TRBJ2-7	TGTGCCAGCAGCGACCGGGGCGGTTCCTACGAGCAGTACTTC	CASSDRGGSYEQYF
.	TRBV7-7	.	TRBJ2-5	TGTGCCAGCAGCTCGGAAAACTCTATAACGGCCCAGTACTTC	CASSSENSITAQYF
.	TRBV7-2	TRBD2	TRBJ2-5	TGTGCCAGCAGCGCGGGACTAGTTCCCCAGTACTTC	CASSAGLVPQYF
.	TRBV7-2	.	TRBJ2-3	TGTGCCAGCAGCTCCGGCGCGGGGTCTGAAGATACGCAGTATTTT	CASSSGAGSEDTQYF
.	TRBV7-3	TRBD2	TRBJ2-1	TGTGCCAGCAGCTTTACTAGCGATTCCTACAATGAGCAGTTCTTC	CASSFTSDSYNEQFF
.	TRBV29-1	.	TRBJ2-1	TGCAGTCTAAGGAGAGTGAATGAGCAGTTCTTC	CSLRRVNEQFF
.	TRBV18	TRBD1	TRBJ2-2	TGTGCCAGCTCACCTGACAGGGGGCTTTTGAACACCGGGGAGCTGTTTTTT	CASSPDRGLLNTGELFF
.	TRBV7-3	.	TRBJ2-5	TGTGCCAGCAGCAACACCCTACAAGAGACCCAGTACTTC	CASSNTLQETQYF
.	TRBV5-6	.	TRBJ2-2	TGTGCCAGCAGCCATTTCGGCAGGGCGGGCACCGGGGAGCTGTTTTTT	CASSHFGRAGTGELFF